A selection of T cell receptor beta chains follows, all from one sample in a study of T cells in Graves' hyperthyroidism and ophthalmopathy. MiXCR, applied by TCRdb to the multiplex PCR reads, yields one record per CDR3 protein. This sample has 600,000 or so distinct CDR3 sequences, with about 14% found just once. Input material: blood. These receptors were obtained from a woman under 30 with Graves' ophthalmopathy. The CDR3 runs from the conserved cysteine through the conserved F or W. The D gene is left open where the match is weak. Expanded clones get a size class; other rows say once, few or many, or leave the size out.

TRBV3-1	18	NA	TRBJ2-1	many	CASSQDQDSGGPFDEQFF	TGTGCCAGCAGCCAAGATCAGGACTCGGGCGGCCCTTTCGATGAGCAGTTCTTC
TRBV2	14	TRBD1	TRBJ1-2	many	CASKRTGGDYGYTF	TGTGCCAGTAAAAGGACAGGGGGAGACTATGGCTACACCTTC
TRBV7-3	13	NA	TRBJ2-2	few	CASGSGYTGELFF	TGTGCCAGCGGGAGCGGTTACACCGGGGAGCTGTTTTTT
TRBV5-6	14	NA	TRBJ2-3	many	CASSSLGPGDTQYF	TGTGCCAGCAGCTCTCTGGGACCTGGAGATACGCAGTATTTT
TRBV5-6	15	TRBD1	TRBJ2-7	many	CASSGGTGVFYEQYF	TGTGCCAGCAGCGGCGGGACAGGGGTCTTCTACGAGCAGTACTTC
TRBV7-9	17	TRBD1	TRBJ2-5	many	CASSHRDRGHLGETQYF	TGTGCCAGCAGCCACCGGGACAGGGGGCATTTAGGAGAGACCCAGTACTTC
TRBV30	13	NA	TRBJ2-1	many	CAWSVGLANEQFF	TGTGCCTGGAGTGTAGGGCTAGCGAATGAGCAGTTCTTC
TRBV6-2/TRBV6-3	18	TRBD2	TRBJ2-1	NA	CASSYPGLAGVIYNEQFF	TGTGCCAGCAGTTACCCCGGACTAGCGGGAGTAATTTACAATGAGCAGTTCTTC
TRBV5-5	15	TRBD1	TRBJ2-1	few	CASSTPGQNHNEQFF	TGTGCCAGCAGCACGCCGGGACAGAATCACAATGAGCAGTTCTTC
TRBV18	15	NA	TRBJ1-1	few	CASSPPETWGTEAFF	TGTGCCAGCTCACCACCGGAGACTTGGGGGACTGAAGCTTTCTTT
TRBV6-1	15	NA	TRBJ2-1	few	CASRGAAGVSMEQFF	TGTGCCAGCAGGGGGGCTGCGGGAGTATCTATGGAGCAGTTCTTC
TRBV9	17	NA	TRBJ1-2	few	CASSVEPGQSLLYGYTF	TGTGCCAGCAGCGTAGAGCCAGGACAGTCTCTCTTATATGGCTACACCTTC
TRBV29-1	12	NA	TRBJ1-2	many	CSVEAGAGGYTF	TGCAGCGTTGAAGCAGGGGCAGGCGGCTACACCTTC
TRBV28	16	TRBD2	TRBJ2-1	many	CASSLSPGLAYNEQFF	TGTGCCAGCAGTTTATCCCCGGGACTAGCATACAATGAGCAGTTCTTC
TRBV5-5	16	TRBD1	TRBJ1-2	many	CASSPPTGLPVYGYTF	TGTGCCAGCAGCCCTCCGACAGGGTTGCCCGTCTATGGCTACACCTTC
TRBV25-1	19	TRBD1	TRBJ1-5	once	CASRGPTGGGKYSNQPQHF	TGTGCCAGCAGGGGCCCTACAGGGGGCGGTAAATATAGCAATCAGCCCCAGCATTTT
TRBV27	14	NA	TRBJ1-6	NA	CASKNTGYNSPLHF	TGTGCCAGCAAAAACACAGGGTATAATTCACCCCTCCACTTT
TRBV20-1	15	NA	TRBJ1-3	once	CSASTGWSQGNTIYF	TGCAGTGCTAGTACGGGCTGGTCGCAGGGAAACACCATATATTTT
TRBV6-5	13	NA	TRBJ2-6	many	CASSYSWRESLTF	TGTGCCAGCAGTTACTCATGGCGGGAATCCCTGACTTTC
TRBV7-2	12	NA	TRBJ1-1	many	CASSSEYGRAFF	TGTGCCAGCAGCTCCGAATATGGGAGAGCTTTCTTT
TRBV28	12	NA	TRBJ2-7	many	CASDRGSYEQYF	TGTGCCAGCGACCGGGGTAGCTACGAGCAGTACTTC
TRBV19	15	NA	TRBJ1-1	few	CASSSNRVLNTEAFF	TGTGCCAGTAGTTCCAACAGGGTTTTGAACACTGAAGCTTTCTTT
TRBV4-3	18	TRBD2	TRBJ2-1	few	CASSHTALTSGRSGEQFF	TGCGCCAGCAGCCACACCGCCTTGACTAGCGGCCGATCTGGGGAGCAGTTCTTC
TRBV5-1	13	NA	TRBJ2-5	many	CASSFASGETQYF	TGCGCCAGCAGCTTCGCATCCGGGGAGACCCAGTACTTC
TRBV5-5	16	TRBD2	TRBJ2-1	many	CASSPRERDYYNEQFF	TGTGCCAGCAGCCCACGGGAAAGGGACTATTACAATGAGCAGTTCTTC
TRBV5-1	16	TRBD1	TRBJ2-1	many	CASSLAPGQGNNEQFF	TGCGCCAGCAGCTTGGCCCCGGGACAGGGTAACAATGAGCAGTTCTTC
TRBV5-4	16	TRBD2	TRBJ2-1	few	CASSSGLAETYNEQFF	TGTGCCAGCAGCTCCGGACTAGCGGAGACCTACAATGAGCAGTTCTTC
TRBV19	14	NA	TRBJ2-1	NA	CASNRLGWEYEQFF	TGTGCCAGTAATCGGCTTGGCTGGGAATATGAGCAGTTCTTC
TRBV27	17	TRBD2	TRBJ2-7	many	CASSLLQSGSGLGEQYF	TGTGCCAGCAGTTTATTACAGAGCGGGAGCGGCCTCGGAGAGCAGTACTTC
TRBV19	15	NA	TRBJ2-1	many	CASSWELSSYNEQFF	TGTGCCAGTAGTTGGGAGCTGAGCTCCTACAATGAGCAGTTCTTC
TRBV5-1	16	TRBD1	TRBJ2-2	NA	CASSLWGTGINGELFF	TGCGCCAGCAGCTTGTGGGGGACAGGGATCAACGGGGAGCTGTTTTTT
TRBV2	14	TRBD1	TRBJ1-5	once	CANNTDREDQPQHF	TGTGCCAACAACACGGACAGGGAGGATCAGCCCCAGCATTTT
TRBV11-2	19	TRBD1	TRBJ1-5	many	CASSLDGGTVKNSNQPQHF	TGTGCCAGCAGCTTAGATGGGGGGACAGTCAAGAATAGCAATCAGCCCCAGCATTTT
TRBV15	14	NA	TRBJ1-5	NA	CATSRALGNQPQHF	TGTGCCACCAGCAGAGCCCTGGGCAATCAGCCCCAGCATTTT
TRBV7-9	17	TRBD2	TRBJ2-5	NA	CASSRSRLAGVRETQYF	TGTGCCAGCAGCCGGTCCAGACTAGCGGGAGTGAGGGAGACCCAGTACTTC
TRBV20-1	13	NA	TRBJ2-3	few	CSALSDSTDTQYF	TGCAGTGCTCTTAGCGACAGCACAGATACGCAGTATTTT
TRBV6-1	16	TRBD1	TRBJ1-2	NA	CASRLPGGQGVSGYTF	TGTGCCAGCAGGCTACCTGGGGGACAGGGAGTCTCCGGCTACACCTTC
TRBV4-1	13	NA	TRBJ2-5	NA	CASSQHSKETQYF	TGCGCCAGCAGCCAACACAGCAAAGAGACCCAGTACTTC
TRBV20-1	16	TRBD2	TRBJ2-7	many	CSARGVSPSGVYEQYF	TGCAGTGCTAGAGGGGTGTCGCCTAGCGGGGTCTACGAGCAGTACTTC
TRBV4-3	15	NA	TRBJ2-7	many	CASSQGSGGTYEQYF	TGCGCCAGCAGCCAAGGGTCGGGGGGCACGTACGAGCAGTACTTC
TRBV6-1	14	NA	TRBJ1-3	many	CASSEPTSGNTIYF	TGTGCCAGCAGTGAACCCACCTCTGGAAACACCATATATTTT
TRBV5-8	15	TRBD1	TRBJ2-2	NA	CASSLVQGVSGELFF	TGTGCCAGCAGCTTGGTACAGGGGGTCAGCGGGGAGCTGTTTTTT
TRBV18	13	NA	TRBJ1-1	many	CASSPTSSGEAFF	TGTGCCAGCTCACCAACCTCATCGGGTGAAGCTTTCTTT
TRBV25-1	15	NA	TRBJ2-2	NA	CASSDQRLNTGELFF	TGTGCCAGCAGTGACCAACGACTGAACACCGGGGAGCTGTTTTTT
TRBV28	17	NA	TRBJ2-5	many	CASSLSGGPGGLETQYF	TGTGCCAGCAGTTTATCCGGTGGTCCGGGTGGGTTAGAGACCCAGTACTTC
TRBV12-3/TRBV12-4	16	TRBD2	TRBJ2-5	many	CASSLIGGRAGETQYF	TGTGCCAGCAGTTTAATAGGCGGGAGGGCCGGAGAGACCCAGTACTTC
TRBV9	19	TRBD2	TRBJ2-2	NA	CASSVGRFGLAGGTGELFF	TGTGCCAGCAGCGTAGGTCGTTTTGGACTAGCGGGAGGAACCGGGGAGCTGTTTTTT